This entry describes one TCR beta chain. These data come from a study of blood T cell repertoires in COVID-19. Across the study: Italy, Spain and the United States were the sources of the convalescent and acute COVID-19 samples. From T cells, B-cell-depleted T cells, or PBMCs came the material, which was cDNA or gDNA.

The CDR3 extends over 15 amino acids. Germline assignment: CDR1 KGHSH and CDR2 LQKENI. V lost 2 bases and J lost 2, with 9 bases in between. Study processing details: Nucleated cell counts were estimated from reference gene primer amplification. Method: immunoSEQ multiplex PCR; TCRdb's copy keeps in-frame clones and lacks some. V and J calls and clone size are those listed in that table; D and trimming were worked out from the DNA. The sample holds more than 120,000 clones, about 89% seen once. This chain uses TRBV18 with TRBJ2-2; no clear D gene. The specimen sequenced was peripheral blood. The source of this sequence is a man between 50 and 59 years old who had recovered from COVID-19. The CDR3 reads CASSPSRSNTGELFF. As DNA, the CDR3 is TGTGCCAGCTCACCAAGTCGGAGCAACACCGGGGAGCTGTTTTTT.